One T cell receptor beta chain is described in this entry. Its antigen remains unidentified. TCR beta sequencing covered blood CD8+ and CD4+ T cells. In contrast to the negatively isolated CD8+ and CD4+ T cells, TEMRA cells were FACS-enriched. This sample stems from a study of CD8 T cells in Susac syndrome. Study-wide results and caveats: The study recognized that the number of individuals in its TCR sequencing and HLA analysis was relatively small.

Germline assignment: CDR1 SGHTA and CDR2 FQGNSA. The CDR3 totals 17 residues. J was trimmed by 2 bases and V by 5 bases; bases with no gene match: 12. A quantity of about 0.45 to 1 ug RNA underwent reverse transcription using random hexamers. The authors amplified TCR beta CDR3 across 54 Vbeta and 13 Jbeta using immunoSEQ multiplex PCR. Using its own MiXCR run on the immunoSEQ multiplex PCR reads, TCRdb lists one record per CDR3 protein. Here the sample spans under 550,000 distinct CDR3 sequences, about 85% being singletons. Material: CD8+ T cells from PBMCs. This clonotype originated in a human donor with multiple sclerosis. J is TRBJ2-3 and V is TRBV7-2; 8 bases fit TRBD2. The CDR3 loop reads CASSQPGVAGITDTQYF. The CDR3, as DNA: TGTGCCAGCAGCCAACCCGGGGTAGCGGGGATCACAGATACGCAGTATTTT.